This T cell receptor beta chain derives from a study of multiple sclerosis patients with progressive multifocal leukoencephalopathy. Trimming took 3 bases from V and 4 from J; bases not matched to a gene: 2. CDR1 LGHNT and CDR2 FRNRAP come from the germline V gene. The CDR3 is 14 residues long. Regarding time point: time of PML onset. T3 blood samples were collected at the time of PML onset. Repertoires were generated with immunoSEQ multiplex PCR, while TCRdb's copy carries only in-frame clones and drops some. The profile shows roughly 32,000 clones, about nine tenths of them singletons. The starting material was PBMCs, obtained from a patient treated with natalizumab. This chain joins TRBV12-5 and TRBJ1-4, with 7 bases matching TRBD1. The sequence derives from a woman between 35 and 50 years old with progressive multifocal leukoencephalopathy. CDR3 in amino acids: CASGFGTVNEKLFF. DNA of the CDR3: TGTGCTAGTGGTTTCGGGACAGTTAATGAAAAACTGTTTTTT. Supplemented by reference TRBV12-5 and TRBJ1-4, the full variable domain reads DARVTQTPRHKVTEMGQEVTMRCQPILGHNTVFWYRQTMMQGLELLAYFRNRAPLDDSGMPKDRFSAEMPDATLATLKIQPSEPRDSAVYFCASGFGTVNEKLFFGSGTQLSVL.